A single sample is the source of the 10 T cell receptor beta chains below, sequenced in a study of cytomegalovirus exposure and HLA in healthy donors. PCR amplification relied on 60 Vbeta primers (plus 13 Jbeta primers). Data came from immunoSEQ multiplex PCR; TCRdb stores just in-frame clones and leaves some out. In the table there are about 190,000 clones, nearly 80% of which are singletons. The source material was PBMCs. The receptors were sampled from a woman aged 30 to 39 in good health and CMV-seropositive.

The chain uses TRBV27 and TRBJ1-1, with 7 positions matching TRBD1. The V segment lost 3 bases and the J segment 10 bases; nucleotides outside the gene matches: 8. The CDR3 runs 13 residues. Germline V gives CDR1 MNHEY, CDR2 SMNVEV (reference sequence). The CDR3 sequence is CASSFAGGEVAFF. DNA for the CDR3: TGTGCCAGCAGTTTTGCAGGGGGAGAGGTAGCTTTCTTT.

The gene calls are TRBV5-1 and TRBJ2-1; D is perhaps TRBD1 (6 bases). The V end was cut by 3 bases, the J end by 3 bases, with 10 bases between. CDR1 is SGHRS, CDR2 YFSETQ, per germline. CDR3 length equals 14 residues. CDR3 sequence (DNA): TGCGCCAGCAGCTGGGACACCAACTACAATGAGCAGTTCTTC. Protein sequence: CASSWDTNYNEQFF.

This chain uses TRBV10-1 with TRBJ1-1, with D unclear. CDR3 length equals 14 residues. Trimming removed 6 bases from V and 0 bases from J, with 11 bases in between. Germline values: CDR1 WNHNN, CDR2 SYGVQD (reference sequence). The CDR3 region has the DNA TGCGCCAGCAGCCAAACCCCTATGAACACTGAAGCTTTCTTT. Its translation: CASSQTPMNTEAFF.

This clone was seen a few times. The gene calls are TRBV4-1 and TRBJ1-1; D not resolved. The ends were cut back, 4 bases at V and 6 bases at J, with 18 bases in the middle. Germline assignment: CDR1 MGHRA and CDR2 YSYEKL. The CDR3 covers 15 residues. CDR3 protein: CASSPVVHGGSEAFF. In DNA, the CDR3 is TGCGCCAGCAGCCCCGTAGTGCATGGAGGGTCTGAAGCTTTCTTT.

V usage is TRBV7-9 and J usage is TRBJ1-4; no definite D call. The germline V and J ends were trimmed by 1 base and 4 bases, with 16 bases remaining between them. The CDR3 runs to 17 residues. Germline V gives CDR1 SEHNR, CDR2 FQNEAQ (reference sequence). This chain's CDR3 is CASSLEPMVRGNEKLFF. The CDR3 DNA is TGTGCCAGCAGCTTAGAACCTATGGTGCGGGGTAATGAAAAACTGTTTTTT.

This clone was seen a few times. The chain couples TRBV5-1 to TRBJ2-2; tentative D call: TRBD1 (6 bases). CDR3 length: 15 amino acids. Germline V CDR1 and CDR2: SGHRS, YFSETQ. V dropped 3 bases and J dropped 0 bases, with 9 bases sitting between them. The CDR3 sequence is CASSSGQTNTGELFF. As DNA, the CDR3 is TGCGCCAGCAGCTCTGGACAGACGAACACCGGGGAGCTGTTTTTT.

V is TRBV7-8 and J is TRBJ1-1; 7 nucleotides agree with TRBD1. Germline-derived CDR1 and CDR2 are SGHVS and FQNEAQ. The CDR3 totals 15 residues. V dropped 5 bases and J dropped 3; count of bases not matched to a gene: 9. The CDR3 sequence is CASSPETGHHTEAFF. CDR3 nucleotide sequence: TGTGCCAGCAGCCCCGAGACAGGGCACCACACTGAAGCTTTCTTT.

This clone was seen only a few times. The chain employs TRBV2 and TRBJ1-4; D ambiguous. V was cut by 4 bases and J by 4 bases, with 7 bases left in between. The CDR3 consists of 13 residues. The germline gives CDR1 SNHLY, CDR2 FYNNEI. The CDR3 DNA follows: TGTGCCAGCAGTGTAGTACGTAATGAAAAACTGTTTTTT. Its protein product is CASSVVRNEKLFF. Drawing the rest from reference TRBV2 and TRBJ1-4, the complete variable domain is EPEVTQTPSHQVTQMGQEVILRCVPISNHLYFYWYRQILGQKVEFLVSFYNNEISEKSEIFDDQFSVERPDGSNFTLKIRSTKLEDSAMYFCASSVVRNEKLFFGSGTQLSVL.

The V and J genes are TRBV29-1 and TRBJ1-2, with 7 nucleotides matching TRBD1. The J segment lost 5 bases and the V segment lost 0 bases, leaving 6 bases of the junction unmatched. In germline, CDR1 is SQVTM, CDR2 ANQGSEA. The CDR3 contains 14 residues. This CDR3 reads CSVEDLDRDYGYTF. In nucleotides, the CDR3 is TGCAGCGTTGAAGATTTAGACAGGGATTATGGCTACACCTTC.

The V gene is TRBV9, the J gene TRBJ2-3; 10 nucleotides match TRBD1. V dropped 0 bases and J dropped 3; count of bases not matched to a gene: 4. The CDR3 has 16 amino acids. From germline, CDR1 is SGDLS and CDR2 YYNGEE. CDR3 bases: TGTGCCAGCAGCGTAGGGGGGGGACAGGGGACAGATACGCAGTATTTT. Translating gives CASSVGGGQGTDTQYF.